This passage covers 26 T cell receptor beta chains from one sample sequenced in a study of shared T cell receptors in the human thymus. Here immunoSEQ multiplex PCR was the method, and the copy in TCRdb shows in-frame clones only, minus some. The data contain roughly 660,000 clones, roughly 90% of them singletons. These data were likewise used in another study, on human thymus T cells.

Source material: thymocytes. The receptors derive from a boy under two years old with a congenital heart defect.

CDR3 sequence (DNA): TGCAGCGTTGAAGTGGGAGGCACAGATACGCAGTATTTT. Amino acid sequence: CSVEVGGTDTQYF. The V call is TRBV29-1, the J call TRBJ2-3, with D tentatively TRBD2 (5 bases). V was trimmed by 1 base and J by 1 base, leaving 6 bases between them. The germline gives CDR1 SQVTM, CDR2 ANQGSEA. The length of the CDR3 is 13 residues.

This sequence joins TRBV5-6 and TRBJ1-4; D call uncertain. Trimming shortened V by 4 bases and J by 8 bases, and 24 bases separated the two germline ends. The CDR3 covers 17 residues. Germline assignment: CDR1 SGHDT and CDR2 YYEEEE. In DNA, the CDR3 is TGTGCCAGCAGCCTCTCTTGTGAACGGACTCCTAGGGAAAAACTGTTTTTT. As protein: CASSLSCERTPREKLFF.

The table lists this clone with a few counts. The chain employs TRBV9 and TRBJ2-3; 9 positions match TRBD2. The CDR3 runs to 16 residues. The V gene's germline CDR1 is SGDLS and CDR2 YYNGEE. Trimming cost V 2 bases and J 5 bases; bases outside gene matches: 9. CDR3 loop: CASSVVAGENGDTQYF. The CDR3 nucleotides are TGTGCCAGCAGCGTGGTAGCGGGGGAGAATGGAGATACGCAGTATTTT.

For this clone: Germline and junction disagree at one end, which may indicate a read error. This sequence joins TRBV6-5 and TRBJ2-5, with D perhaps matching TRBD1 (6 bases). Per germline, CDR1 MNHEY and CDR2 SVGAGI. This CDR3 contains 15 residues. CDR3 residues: CASSYTPGDQETQYF. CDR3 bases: TGTGCCAGCAGTTACACCCCAGGGGACCAGGAGACCCAGTACTTC.

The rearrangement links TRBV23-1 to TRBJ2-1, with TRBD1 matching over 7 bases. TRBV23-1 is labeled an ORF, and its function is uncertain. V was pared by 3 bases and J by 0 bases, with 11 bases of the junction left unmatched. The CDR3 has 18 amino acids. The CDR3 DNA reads TGCGCCAGCAGTCACCGTAGGACAGGTCCCTGCTCCTACAATGAGCAGTTCTTC. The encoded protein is CASSHRRTGPCSYNEQFF.

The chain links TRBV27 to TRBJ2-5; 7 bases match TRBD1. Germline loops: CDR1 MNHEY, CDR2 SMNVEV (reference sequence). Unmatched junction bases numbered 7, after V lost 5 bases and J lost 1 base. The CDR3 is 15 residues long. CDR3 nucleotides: TGTGCCAGCAGTCCCTCGACAGGGTCCCAAGAGACCCAGTACTTC. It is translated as CASSPSTGSQETQYF.

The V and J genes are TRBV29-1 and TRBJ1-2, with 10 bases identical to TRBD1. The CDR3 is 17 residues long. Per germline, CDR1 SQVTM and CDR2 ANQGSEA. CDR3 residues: CGARTGGVFGGHYGYTF. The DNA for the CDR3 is TGCGGCGCTCGGACAGGGGGGGTATTTGGGGGGCATTATGGCTACACCTTC.

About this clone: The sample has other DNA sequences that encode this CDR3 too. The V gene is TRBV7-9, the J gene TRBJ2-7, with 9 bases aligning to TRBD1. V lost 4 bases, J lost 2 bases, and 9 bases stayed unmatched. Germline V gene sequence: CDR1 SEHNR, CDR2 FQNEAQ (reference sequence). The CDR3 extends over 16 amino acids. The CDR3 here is CASSSPGTGRAYEQYF. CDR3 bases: TGTGCCAGCAGCTCCCCGGGGACAGGGAGAGCCTACGAGCAGTACTTC.

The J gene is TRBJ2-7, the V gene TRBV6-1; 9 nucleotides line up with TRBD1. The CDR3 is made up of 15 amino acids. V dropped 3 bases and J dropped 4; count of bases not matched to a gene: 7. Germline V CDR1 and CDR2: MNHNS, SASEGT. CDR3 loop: CASSDLQGAVYEQYF. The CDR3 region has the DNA TGTGCCAGCAGTGATTTACAGGGGGCTGTGTACGAGCAGTACTTC.

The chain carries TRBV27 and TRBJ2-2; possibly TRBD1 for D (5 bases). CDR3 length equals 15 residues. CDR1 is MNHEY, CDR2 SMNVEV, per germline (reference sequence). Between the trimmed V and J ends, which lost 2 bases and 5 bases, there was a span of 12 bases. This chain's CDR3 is CASSLDNSGTGELFF. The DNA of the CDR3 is TGTGCCAGCAGTTTAGACAACTCAGGGACCGGGGAGCTGTTTTTT.

CDR3 DNA sequence: TGCGCCAGCAGCCTCAGTTATTTGGGACTAGTTGGGTACGAGCAGTACTTC. Its translation is CASSLSYLGLVGYEQYF. The chain joins TRBV4-3 to TRBJ2-7, with 8 bases lining up with TRBD2. Germline V gene sequence: CDR1 LGHNA, CDR2 YSLEER. This CDR3 is built from 17 residues. Trimming took 4 bases from V and 4 from J; bases not matched to a gene: 15.

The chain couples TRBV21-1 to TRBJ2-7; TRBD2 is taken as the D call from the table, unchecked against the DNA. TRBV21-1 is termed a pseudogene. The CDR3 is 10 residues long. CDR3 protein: CASLEGEQYF. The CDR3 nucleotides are TGTGCCAGCTTGGAGGGCGAGCAGTACTTC.

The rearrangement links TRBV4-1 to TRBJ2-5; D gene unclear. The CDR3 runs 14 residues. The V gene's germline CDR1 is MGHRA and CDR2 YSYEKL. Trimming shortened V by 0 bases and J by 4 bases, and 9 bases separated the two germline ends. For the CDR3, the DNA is TGCGCCAGCAGCCAAGAAAACTACATAGAGACCCAGTACTTC. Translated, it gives CASSQENYIETQYF.

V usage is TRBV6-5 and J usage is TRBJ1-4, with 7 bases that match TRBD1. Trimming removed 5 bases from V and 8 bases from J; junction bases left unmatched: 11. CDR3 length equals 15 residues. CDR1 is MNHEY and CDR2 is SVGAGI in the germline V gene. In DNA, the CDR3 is TGTGCCAGCAGTAAACCCCCAGGGGGTGGGGAAAAACTGTTTTTT. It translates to CASSKPPGGGEKLFF.

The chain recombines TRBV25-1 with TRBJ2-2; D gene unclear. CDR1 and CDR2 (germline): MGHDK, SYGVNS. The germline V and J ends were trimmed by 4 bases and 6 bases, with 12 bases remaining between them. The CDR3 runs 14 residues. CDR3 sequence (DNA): TGTGCCAGCAGTGGCACTCGTGTGTCCGGGGAGCTGTTTTTT. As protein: CASSGTRVSGELFF.

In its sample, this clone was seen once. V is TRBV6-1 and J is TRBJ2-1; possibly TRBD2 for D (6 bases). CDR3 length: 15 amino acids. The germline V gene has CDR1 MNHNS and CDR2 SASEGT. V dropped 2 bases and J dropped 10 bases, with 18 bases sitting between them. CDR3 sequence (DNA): TGTGCCAGCAGTGAACTCGGGACGGGGGTTCGGGAGCAGTTCTTC. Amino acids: CASSELGTGVREQFF.

CDR3 in DNA: TGTGCCAGCAGTGAAGCGCCCGGGACTAGCGGGAGGTGGTTAGAGACCCAGTACTTC. Translated, it gives CASSEAPGTSGRWLETQYF. The V and J genes are TRBV6-1 and TRBJ2-5, with 15 positions matching TRBD2. The length of the CDR3 is 19 residues. Germline trimming cut 0 bases from V and 4 bases from J; bases unmatched to any gene: 9. Germline loops: CDR1 MNHNS, CDR2 SASEGT.

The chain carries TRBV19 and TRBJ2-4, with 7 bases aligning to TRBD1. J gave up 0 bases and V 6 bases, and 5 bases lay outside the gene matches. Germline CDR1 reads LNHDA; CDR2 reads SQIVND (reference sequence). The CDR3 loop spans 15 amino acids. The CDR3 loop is CASSATGLAKNIQYF. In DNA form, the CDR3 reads TGTGCCAGTAGCGCGACAGGGCTAGCCAAAAACATTCAGTACTTC.

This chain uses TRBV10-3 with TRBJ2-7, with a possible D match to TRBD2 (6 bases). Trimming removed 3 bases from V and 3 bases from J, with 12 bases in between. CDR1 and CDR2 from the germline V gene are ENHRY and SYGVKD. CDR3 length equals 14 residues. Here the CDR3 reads CAISEGGSGYEQYF. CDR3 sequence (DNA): TGTGCCATCAGTGAAGGTGGTAGCGGCTACGAGCAGTACTTC.

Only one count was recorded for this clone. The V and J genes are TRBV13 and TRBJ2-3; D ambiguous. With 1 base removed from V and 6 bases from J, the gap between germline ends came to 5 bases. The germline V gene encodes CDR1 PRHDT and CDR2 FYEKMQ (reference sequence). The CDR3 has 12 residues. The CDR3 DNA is TGTGCCAGCAGCTTAGTCGAGGATACGCAGTATTTT. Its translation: CASSLVEDTQYF.

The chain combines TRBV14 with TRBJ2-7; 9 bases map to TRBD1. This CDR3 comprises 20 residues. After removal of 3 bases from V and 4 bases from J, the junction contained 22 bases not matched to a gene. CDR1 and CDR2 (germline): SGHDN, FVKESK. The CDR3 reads CASSHRLPGQGLRNPYEQYF. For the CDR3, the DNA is TGTGCCAGCAGCCATCGATTACCGGGACAGGGCCTAAGGAACCCGTACGAGCAGTACTTC.

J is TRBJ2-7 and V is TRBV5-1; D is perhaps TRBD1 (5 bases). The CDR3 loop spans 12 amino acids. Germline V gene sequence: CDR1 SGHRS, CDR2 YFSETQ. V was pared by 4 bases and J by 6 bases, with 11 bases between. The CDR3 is CASSNGRGEQYF. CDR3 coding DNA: TGCGCCAGCAGCAATGGAAGGGGCGAGCAGTACTTC.

The CDR3, as DNA: TGTGCCAGCTCCAGGACTAGCCTAAGCACAGATACGCAGTATTTT. The encoded protein is CASSRTSLSTDTQYF. This chain uses TRBV4-2 with TRBJ2-3; TRBD2 agrees at 8 bases. Germline CDR1 is LGHNA and CDR2 is YNFKEQ. This CDR3 has 15 residues. V lost 8 bases, J lost 0 bases, and 7 bases stayed unmatched.

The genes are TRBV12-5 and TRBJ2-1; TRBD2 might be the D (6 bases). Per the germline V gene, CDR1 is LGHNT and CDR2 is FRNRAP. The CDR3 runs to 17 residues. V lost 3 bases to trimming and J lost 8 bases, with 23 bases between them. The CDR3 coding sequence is TGTGCTAGTGGTTTAGGTCTAGCGACAAAGGCGGCCGATGAGCAGTTCTTC. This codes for CASGLGLATKAADEQFF.

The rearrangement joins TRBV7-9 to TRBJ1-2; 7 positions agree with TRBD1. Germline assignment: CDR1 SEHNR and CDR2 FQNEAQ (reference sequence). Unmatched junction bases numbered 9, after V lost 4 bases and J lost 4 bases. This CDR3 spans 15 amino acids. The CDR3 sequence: CASSSGTVLSYGYTF. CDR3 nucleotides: TGTGCCAGCAGCTCCGGGACAGTGCTTAGCTATGGCTACACCTTC.

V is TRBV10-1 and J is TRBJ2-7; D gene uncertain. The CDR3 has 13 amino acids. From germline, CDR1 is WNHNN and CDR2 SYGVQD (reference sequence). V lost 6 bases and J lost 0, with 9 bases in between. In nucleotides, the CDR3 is TGCGCCAGCAGCGGGTCGGGCTCCTACGAGCAGTACTTC. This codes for CASSGSGSYEQYF.